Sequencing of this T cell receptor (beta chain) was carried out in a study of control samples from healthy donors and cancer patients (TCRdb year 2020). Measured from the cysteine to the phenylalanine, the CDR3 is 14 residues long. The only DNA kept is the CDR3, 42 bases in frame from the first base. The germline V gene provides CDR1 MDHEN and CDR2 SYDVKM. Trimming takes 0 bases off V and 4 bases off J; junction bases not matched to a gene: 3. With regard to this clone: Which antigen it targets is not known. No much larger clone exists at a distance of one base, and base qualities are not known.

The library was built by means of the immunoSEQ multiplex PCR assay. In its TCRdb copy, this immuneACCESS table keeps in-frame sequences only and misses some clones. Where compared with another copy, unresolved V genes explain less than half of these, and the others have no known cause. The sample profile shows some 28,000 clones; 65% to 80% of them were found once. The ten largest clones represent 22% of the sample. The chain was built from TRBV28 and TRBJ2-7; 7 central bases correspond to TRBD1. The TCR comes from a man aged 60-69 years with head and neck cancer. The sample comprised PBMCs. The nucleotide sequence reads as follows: TGTGCCAGCAGTTTATGGCAGGGGGAGTACGAGCAGTACTTC. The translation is CASSLWQGEYEQYF.